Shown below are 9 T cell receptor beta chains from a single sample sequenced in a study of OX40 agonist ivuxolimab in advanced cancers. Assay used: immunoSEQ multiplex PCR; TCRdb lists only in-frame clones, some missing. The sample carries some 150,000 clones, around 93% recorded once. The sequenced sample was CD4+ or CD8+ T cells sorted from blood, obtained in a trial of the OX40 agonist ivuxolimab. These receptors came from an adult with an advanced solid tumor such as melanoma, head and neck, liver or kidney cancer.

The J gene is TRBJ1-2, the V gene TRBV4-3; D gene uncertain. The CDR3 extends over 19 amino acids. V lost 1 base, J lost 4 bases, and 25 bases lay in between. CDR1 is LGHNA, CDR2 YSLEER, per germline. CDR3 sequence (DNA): TGCGCCAGCAGCCAAGTCGAGGTTCCGTCCGCCGCAGTGGGCTATGGCTACACCTTC. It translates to CASSQVEVPSAAVGYGYTF.

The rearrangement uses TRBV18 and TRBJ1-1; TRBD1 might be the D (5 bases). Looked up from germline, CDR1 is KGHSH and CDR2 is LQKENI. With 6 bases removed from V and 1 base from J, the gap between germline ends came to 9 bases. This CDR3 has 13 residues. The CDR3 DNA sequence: TGTGCCAGCTCCGTAACAGGGAACACTGAAGCTTTCTTT. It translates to CASSVTGNTEAFF.

The CDR3 DNA sequence: TGCGCCAGCAGCCCCACGGGTTTCAACACTGAAGCTTTCTTT. Protein product: CASSPTGFNTEAFF. The chain uses TRBV5-1 and TRBJ1-1; D is unclear. CDR3 size: 14 residues. The V end lost 4 bases, the J end lost 2 bases, and 12 bases lay between the germline ends. Looked up from germline, CDR1 is SGHRS and CDR2 is YFSETQ.

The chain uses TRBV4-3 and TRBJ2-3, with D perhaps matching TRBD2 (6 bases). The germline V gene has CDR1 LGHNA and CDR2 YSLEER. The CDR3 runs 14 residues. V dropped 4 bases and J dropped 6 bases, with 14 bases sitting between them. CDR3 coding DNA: TGCGCCAGCAGCCTTGCTAGCGTTAGGGATACGCAGTATTTT. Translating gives CASSLASVRDTQYF.

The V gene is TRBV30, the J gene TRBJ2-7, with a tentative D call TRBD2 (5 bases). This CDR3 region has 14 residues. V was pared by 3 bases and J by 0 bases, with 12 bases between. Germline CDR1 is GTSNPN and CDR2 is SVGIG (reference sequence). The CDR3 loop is CAWRRGPVSYEQYF. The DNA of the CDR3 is TGTGCCTGGAGGAGAGGGCCAGTCTCCTACGAGCAGTACTTC.

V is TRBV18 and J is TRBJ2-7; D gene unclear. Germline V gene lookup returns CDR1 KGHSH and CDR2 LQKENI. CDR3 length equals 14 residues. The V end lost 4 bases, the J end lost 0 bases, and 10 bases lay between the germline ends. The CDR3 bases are TGTGCCAGCTCACTCCCCGGCCGCTCCTACGAGCAGTACTTC. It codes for CASSLPGRSYEQYF.

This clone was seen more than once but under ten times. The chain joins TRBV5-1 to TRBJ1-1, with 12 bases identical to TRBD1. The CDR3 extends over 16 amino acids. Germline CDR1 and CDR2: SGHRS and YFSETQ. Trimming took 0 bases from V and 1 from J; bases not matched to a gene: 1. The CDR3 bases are TGCGCCAGCAGCTTGGGGGACAGGGGGCGGAACACTGAAGCTTTCTTT. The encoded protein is CASSLGDRGRNTEAFF.

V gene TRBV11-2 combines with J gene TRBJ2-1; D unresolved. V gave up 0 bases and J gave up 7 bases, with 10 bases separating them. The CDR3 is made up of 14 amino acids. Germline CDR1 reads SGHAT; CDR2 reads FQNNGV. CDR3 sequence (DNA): TGTGCCAGCAGCTTAGATGGTAGGTGGAATGAGCAGTTCTTC. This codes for CASSLDGRWNEQFF.

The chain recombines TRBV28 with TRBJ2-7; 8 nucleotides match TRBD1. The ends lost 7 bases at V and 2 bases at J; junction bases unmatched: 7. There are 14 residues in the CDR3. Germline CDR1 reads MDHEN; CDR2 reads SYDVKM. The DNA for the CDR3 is TGTGCCAGCATACCCGGGACAGGACCCTACGAGCAGTACTTC. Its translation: CASIPGTGPYEQYF.